Listed below are T cell receptor beta chains from one sample, sequenced in a study of blood T cell repertoires in COVID-19. Clones were read by immunoSEQ multiplex PCR, and TCRdb kept only the in-frame ones, dropping some. The sample carries approximately 150,000 clones, over 80% recorded once. The sample taken for sequencing was peripheral blood. The source is an older woman who had recovered from COVID-19. CDR3s include the opening cysteine and the closing phenylalanine or tryptophan. A D gene is named only where the DNA matches it firmly. Part of the rows lack a size; the others show once, few, many or a class for expanded clones.

V,size,D,J,DNA,CDR3
TRBV3-1/TRBV3-2,-,-,TRBJ1-2,TGTGCCAGCAGCCTAACAGGGACGGGGGGCTACACCTTC,CASSLTGTGGYTF
TRBV30,once,-,TRBJ1-1,TGTGCCTGGGGGAGGGGGAACACTGAAGCTTTCTTT,CAWGRGNTEAFF
TRBV6-5,-,TRBD1,TRBJ2-7,TGTGCCAGCAGTTACCCCGACAGGGACGAGCAGTACTTC,CASSYPDRDEQYF
TRBV18,-,TRBD2,TRBJ2-1,TGTGCCAGCTCACCACTGACTGGACTAGCGGGGAACAATGAGCAGTTCTTC,CASSPLTGLAGNNEQFF
TRBV15,-,TRBD1,TRBJ1-2,TGTGCCACCAGCGACAGGGGGCGAGGCTACACCTTC,CATSDRGRGYTF
TRBV5-4,once,TRBD1,TRBJ1-6,TGTGCCAGCAGCTTGGAGCAGGGGGGTAATTCACCCCTCCACTTT,CASSLEQGGNSPLHF
TRBV6-1,-,TRBD1,TRBJ2-5,TGTGCCAGCAGTGAGCGGGACAGGGGGTCCCAAGAGACCCAGTACTTC,CASSERDRGSQETQYF
TRBV24-1,-,-,TRBJ1-4,TGTGCCACCAAAATGCGCGGAGGACCTGAAAAACTGTTTTTT,CATKMRGGPEKLFF
TRBV5-4,-,-,TRBJ2-3,TGTGCCAGCAGCAAACAGGGTGCGGATTACGCAGATACGCAGTATTTT,CASSKQGADYADTQYF
TRBV11-2,-,-,TRBJ2-3,TGTGCCAGCAGCTTAGTGACAGGCCAGGTTACGCAGTATTTT,CASSLVTGQVTQYF
TRBV2,once,-,TRBJ1-6,TGTGCCAGCAGTGTTTGGGCTCTAAATTCACCCCTCCACTTT,CASSVWALNSPLHF
TRBV7-9,-,-,TRBJ2-7,TGTGCCAGCAGCGGCGGGGCGTACTACGAGCAGTACTTC,CASSGGAYYEQYF
TRBV5-4,-,-,TRBJ2-2,TGTGCCAGCAGCCCGGAGGGGACGAACACCGGGGAGCTGTTTTTT,CASSPEGTNTGELFF
TRBV28,-,-,TRBJ1-6,TGTGCCAGCAGTTTGCCTAGGGGATTTAGCAGTAATTCACCCCTCCACTTT,CASSLPRGFSSNSPLHF
TRBV7-9,-,TRBD2,TRBJ2-3,TGTGCCAGCAGCCCCCGCCTAGCGGGGGGGCAAGATACGCAGTATTTT,CASSPRLAGGQDTQYF
TRBV7-9,-,-,TRBJ1-2,TGTGCCAGCAGCGACGGGTATGGCTACACCTTC,CASSDGYGYTF
TRBV29-1,-,-,TRBJ2-1,TGCAGCGTTGAAGATTCGGGCTACAATGAGCAGTTCTTC,CSVEDSGYNEQFF
TRBV5-1,-,-,TRBJ2-5,TGCGCCAGCAGCTTGGGGGGCTTGGAGGGGCTCACTCAAGAGACCCAGTACTTC,CASSLGGLEGLTQETQYF
TRBV7-9,once,TRBD1,TRBJ1-2,TGTGCCAGCACCTCGGGACAGGGGATCAACTATGGCTACACCTTC,CASTSGQGINYGYTF
TRBV19,-,TRBD1,TRBJ1-5,TGTGCCAGTAAGTCTGGACAGGATAATCAGCCCCAGCATTTT,CASKSGQDNQPQHF
TRBV2,-,-,TRBJ2-2,TGTGCCAGCAGTCCCGGGCCTCAGGGAACCGGGGAGCTGTTTTTT,CASSPGPQGTGELFF
TRBV7-6,-,-,TRBJ2-2,TGTGCCAGCAGCTCCCAAGGAGAGAACACCGGGGAGCTGTTTTTT,CASSSQGENTGELFF
TRBV28,-,TRBD1,TRBJ1-3,TGTGCCAGCAGACGAGACAGGGAAGGGAAGGGAATACCTGGAAACACCATATATTTT,CASRRDREGKGIPGNTIYF
TRBV30,-,-,TRBJ1-1,TGTGCCTGGAGTGTGTGGGTGGGGGCGGCCGGTCGTGAAGCTTTCTTT,CAWSVWVGAAGREAFF
TRBV21-1,-,-,TRBJ1-3,TGTGCCAGCAGCAACTGTAGGGGAGACAGGGGTCAGGTAAACACCATATATTTT,CASSNCRGDRGQVNTIYF
TRBV7-2,-,TRBD2,TRBJ2-5,TGTGCCAGCAGCTTTCTTCCAGCGGGGGGCGATAAGACCCAGTACTTC,CASSFLPAGGDKTQYF
TRBV2,-,-,TRBJ1-1,TGTGCCAGCGCTCCTTTGACAGTGAACACTGAAGCTTTCTTT,CASAPLTVNTEAFF
TRBV9,-,TRBD2,TRBJ2-5,TGTGCCAGCGCCCGGCAGGCGGGGGTTGAGACCCAGTACTTC,CASARQAGVETQYF
TRBV3-1/TRBV3-2,-,TRBD2,TRBJ2-7,TGTGCCAGCAGCCAAAATTCGGGGGGCGAGCAGTACTTC,CASSQNSGGEQYF
TRBV6-6,-,TRBD1,TRBJ2-7,TGTGCCAGCAGCTGGGGACAGGAGGGAATCTACGAGCAGTACTTC,CASSWGQEGIYEQYF
TRBV19,few,TRBD1,TRBJ2-4,TGTGCCAGTAGTCCTTCTACAGGGGCCATTCAGTACTTC,CASSPSTGAIQYF
TRBV28,-,TRBD1,TRBJ1-6,TGTGCCAGCACCTTCCAGCCAGGGGGAAATTCACCCCTCCACTTT,CASTFQPGGNSPLHF
TRBV6-5,-,TRBD1,TRBJ2-3,TGTGCCAGCACCCGGGGGACAGGACCGGGAGATACGCAGTATTTT,CASTRGTGPGDTQYF
TRBV14,-,-,TRBJ1-5,TGTGCCAGCAGCCAAGTAAGCCCCTCCCTACCCGCGGCCCAGCATTTT,CASSQVSPSLPAAQHF
TRBV28,-,TRBD1,TRBJ1-5,TGTGCCAGCAGGACAGGGGGCGAACAGCCCCAGCATTTT,CASRTGGEQPQHF
TRBV20-1,-,-,TRBJ1-2,TGCAGTGCTAGTTCCCTACAGGGTAATAACTATGGCTACACCTTC,CSASSLQGNNYGYTF
TRBV4-2,-,TRBD1,TRBJ1-2,TGTGCCAGCAGCCAACCCAATGGACAGGGGATTAAGAATGGCTACACCTTC,CASSQPNGQGIKNGYTF
TRBV7-9,-,-,TRBJ2-7,TGTGCCAGCGGACGAAAAGGCGGAGGCATTCGGGCCTACGAGCGTTACTTC,CASGRKGGGIRAYERYF
TRBV28,-,TRBD1,TRBJ1-1,TGTGCCAGCAGACCCCTAGGACAGGGGAGAGACACTGAAGCTTTCTTT,CASRPLGQGRDTEAFF
TRBV2,-,-,TRBJ2-7,TGTGCCAGCACCACAGGGTCCCTCTCCTACGAGCAGTACTTC,CASTTGSLSYEQYF
TRBV6-5,-,-,TRBJ1-2,TGTGCCAGCAGTTACGGGGGGGCTGGTGGCTACACCTTC,CASSYGGAGGYTF
TRBV11-3,-,-,TRBJ2-3,TGTGCCAGCAGCCCCGGTCAATCCACAGATACGCAGTATTTT,CASSPGQSTDTQYF
TRBV3-1/TRBV3-2,-,-,TRBJ1-5,TGTGCCAGCAGCCTAGGGGGTAGCAATCAGCCCCAGCATTTT,CASSLGGSNQPQHF
TRBV15,-,TRBD1,TRBJ2-7,TGTGCCACCAGCAGGGGACAGGGAACGTACGAGCAGTACTTC,CATSRGQGTYEQYF
TRBV4-1,-,TRBD2,TRBJ2-7,TGCGCCAGCAGCCGAGGACTAGCGGACTCCTACGAGCAGTACTTC,CASSRGLADSYEQYF